This T cell receptor beta chain is drawn from a study of shared clonotypes between healthy human individuals. Findings of the study overall: Relative to memory subsets, naive subsets generally showed larger estimated richness. Few donors restricted represented genetic and exposure-history diversity.

In regard to this clone: As yet, its antigen is unknown.

Looked up from germline, CDR1 is KGHSH and CDR2 is LQKENI. The CDR3 sequence is 14 residues long. Trimming took 5 bases from V and 8 from J; bases not matched to a gene: 9. Here immunoSEQ multiplex PCR was the method, and the copy in TCRdb shows in-frame clones only, minus some. This sample has over 2 million clones, with 92% found just once. All the donors were Caucasian adults who lived in Nashville, Tennessee. The split of CD4+ cells yielded CD45RA+ naive and CD45RA-negative memory subsets. The receptor was derived from a man aged 18 to 30 in good health. Some clones in this sample may be carry-over from other donors' samples. Material for sequencing was naive CD4+ T cells from PBMCs. Subset indicated: CD45RA+ positively selected. This chain uses TRBV18 with TRBJ1-5; TRBD1 matches 7 bases. This CDR3 reads CASSKDRIMEPQHF. The DNA of the CDR3 is TGTGCCAGCTCAAAGGACAGGATCATGGAGCCCCAGCATTTT.